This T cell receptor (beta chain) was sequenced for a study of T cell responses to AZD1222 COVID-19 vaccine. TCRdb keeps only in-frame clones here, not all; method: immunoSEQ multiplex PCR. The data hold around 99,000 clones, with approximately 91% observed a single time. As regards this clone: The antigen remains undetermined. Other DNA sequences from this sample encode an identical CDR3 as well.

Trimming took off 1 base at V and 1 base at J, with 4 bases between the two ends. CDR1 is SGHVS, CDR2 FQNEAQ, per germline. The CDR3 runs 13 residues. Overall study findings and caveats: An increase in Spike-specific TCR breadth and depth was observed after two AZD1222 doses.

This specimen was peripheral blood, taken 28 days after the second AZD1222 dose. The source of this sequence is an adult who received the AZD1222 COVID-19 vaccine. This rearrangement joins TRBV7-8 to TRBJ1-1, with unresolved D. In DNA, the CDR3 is TGTGCCAGCAGCTTAGGACAGAACACTGAAGCTTTCTTT. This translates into CASSLGQNTEAFF.